These 8 T cell receptor beta chains were sequenced from one sample in a study of post-analysis software for immune sequencing data. General study results and limits: Controls showed lower frequencies than patients for several TRBV segments, and TRBV5-6, TRBV5-1 and TRBV20-1 were among these.

Their antigens remain unidentified. Each TCR beta cDNA library carried unique molecular identifiers. MiXCR was run by TCRdb on the PCR reads, yielding one entry per CDR3 protein. The sample lists about 190,000 distinct CDR3 sequences; around 30% were seen once. The sample consisted of blood. These TCRs come from a girl between 2 and 17 years old with multiple sclerosis.

Notes on this clonotype: This may come from a read error, since a much larger clone is one base off. The chain uses TRBV2 and TRBJ2-4; either TRBD1 or TRBD2 may supply D (5 bases each). The J call may be in error: the DNA end matches TRBJ2-7 better. The CDR3 length is 12 residues. CDR1 is SNHLY and CDR2 is FYNNEI in the germline V gene. The CDR3 is CASNEADNEQYF. The CDR3 coding sequence is TGTGCCAGCAATGAAGCGGACAACGAGCAGTACTTC.

The sample holds a few counts of this clonotype. Relative to the germline gene, one junction end is altered; a read error may explain this. The chain couples TRBV5-1 to TRBJ2-7, with D possibly matching TRBD1 (5 bases). Germline lookup yields CDR1 SGHRS and CDR2 YFSETQ. There are 14 residues in the CDR3. CDR3 in amino acids: CASSPTGQNYERYF. The CDR3 DNA sequence: TGCGCCAGCAGCCCCACAGGACAAAACTACGAGCGGTACTTC.

This clonotype has ten or more counts. The J gene is TRBJ2-7, the V gene TRBV5-1; D uncertain. Germline CDR1 reads SGHRS; CDR2 reads YFSETQ. Trimming took off 3 bases at V and 3 bases at J, with 10 bases between the two ends. CDR3 length: 13 residues. The CDR3 DNA follows: TGCGCCAGCAGCTCCGAGGTCGTCTACGAGCAGTACTTC. It encodes CASSSEVVYEQYF.

Turning to this clonotype: A much larger clone lies one base from this, so it may be a read error. V and J are TRBV29-1 and TRBJ2-7; the match to TRBD2 covers 7 bases. Germline CDR1 reads SQVTM; CDR2 reads ANQGSEA. The CDR3 is 14 residues long. The junction had 8 bases not matched to a gene; V was cut back by 4 bases and J by 2 bases. The CDR3 nucleotides are TGCAGCGTTGTAGTCCGGGAGGCACCCTACGAGCAGTACGTC. Protein sequence: CSVVVREAPYEQYV.

Ten or more counts support this clonotype. The chain combines TRBV10-2 with TRBJ2-7; 8 bases match TRBD1. Germline V gene data show CDR1 as WSHSY and CDR2 as SAAADI. The CDR3 is 15 amino acids. Trimming took 7 bases from V and 2 from J; bases not matched to a gene: 10. As DNA, the CDR3 is TGCGCCAGCACCCCCCAGGGGGCCACAGCCTACGAGCAGTACTTC. It specifies CASTPQGATAYEQYF.

A remark on this clonotype: A much larger clone differs by one base, so this may be a read error. V is TRBV7-3 and J is TRBJ2-1, with a weak D call TRBD2 (6 bases). Germline CDR1 and CDR2: SGHTA and FQGTGA. CDR3 length: 14 amino acids. For the CDR3, the DNA is TGTGCCAGCAGCTTTGCGGGGAGTTACAGTGAGCAGTTCTTC. This sequence encodes CASSFAGSYSEQFF.

Remarks on this clonotype: This may be a read error: a much more frequent sequence differs by one nucleotide. The gene calls are TRBV6-5 and TRBJ2-1; a possible D gene is TRBD2 (7 bases). The ends were cut back, 6 bases at V and 12 bases at J, with 27 bases in the middle. Germline CDR1 and CDR2: MNHEY and SVGAGI. CDR3 length: 16 residues. CDR3 nucleotides: TGTGCCAGCAGCCACCAAGGTGGGAGGGGGGTAAGGGTGCAGTTCTTC. It codes for CASSHQGGRGVRVQFF.

Ten or more counts support this clonotype. This rearrangement joins TRBV10-3 to TRBJ2-3; tentatively, D is TRBD2 (6 bases). CDR1 is ENHRY and CDR2 is SYGVKD in the germline V gene. The CDR3 is 14 amino acids. Trimming stripped 9 bases from V and 3 bases from J, with 16 bases between. The CDR3 sequence: CAIQDYVETDTQYF. CDR3 in DNA: TGTGCCATTCAGGACTACGTAGAAACAGATACGCAGTATTTT.